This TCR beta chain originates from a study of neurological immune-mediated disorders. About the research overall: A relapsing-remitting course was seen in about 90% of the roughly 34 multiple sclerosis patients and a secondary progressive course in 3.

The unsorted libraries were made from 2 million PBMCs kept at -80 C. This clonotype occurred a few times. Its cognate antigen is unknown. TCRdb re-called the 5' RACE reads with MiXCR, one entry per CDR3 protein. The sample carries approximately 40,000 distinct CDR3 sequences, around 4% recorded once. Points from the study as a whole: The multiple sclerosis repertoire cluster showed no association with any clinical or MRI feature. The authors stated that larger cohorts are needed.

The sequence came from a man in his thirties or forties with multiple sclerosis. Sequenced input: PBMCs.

CDR3 bases: TGCAGTGCTAGGAAGGACAGTGCTTCACCCCTCCACTTT. It yields the protein CSARKDSASPLHF. The chain is built from TRBV20-1 and TRBJ1-6; D perhaps matches TRBD1 (6 bases). Deletions cut 3 bases from V and 9 bases from J, with 12 bases between. The CDR3 sequence is 13 residues long. Germline assignment: CDR1 DFQATT and CDR2 SNEGSKA (reference sequence).